What follows describes a single T cell receptor (beta chain). Its antigen is not identified. The data belong to a study of cytomegalovirus exposure and HLA in healthy donors. Study observations and caveats: In vitro, a few CMV-associated chains proved specific for CMV antigens. Reports showed the classifier diagnosing cytomegalovirus status with high specificity and sensitivity.

TCRdb's table, derived via immunoSEQ multiplex PCR, lists solely in-frame clones and lacks some. The table includes about 73,000 clones, around nine tenths detected once. The sequenced sample was PBMCs. This receptor was obtained from a woman aged 18-29 years in good health and CMV-seropositive.

The CDR3 DNA is TGTGCCACCAGCAGAGACTATAGAGAGGGGGCAGAGACCCAGTACTTC. It codes for CATSRDYREGAETQYF. The rearrangement links TRBV15 to TRBJ2-5; the match to TRBD1 covers 7 bases. V was pared by 0 bases and J by 4 bases, with 8 bases of the junction left unmatched. CDR3 size: 16 residues. The germline V gene has CDR1 LNHNV and CDR2 YYDKDF (reference sequence).